This TCR beta chain was documented in a study of T cells in Graves' hyperthyroidism and ophthalmopathy. General observations from the study: The model's output predicted ophthalmopathy at a median of roughly 6.9 months prior to onset.

It was RNA transcripts that yielded the amplified TCR beta CDR3 regions. HTBI primers were employed in a first-round RT-PCR of the TCR CDR3. A single record per CDR3 protein comes from TCRdb applying MiXCR to the multiplex PCR reads. The table records more than 450,000 distinct CDR3 sequences, around 15% of them present only once. In this sample, this clonotype turned up many times. The antigen is not known. The source is a woman between 40 and 55 years old with Graves' hyperthyroidism. Sequenced material: blood.

The CDR3: CSARDPAGGPTDTQYF. The DNA for the CDR3 is TGCAGTGCTAGAGACCCAGCGGGAGGGCCTACCGATACGCAGTATTTT. The chain uses TRBV20-1 and TRBJ2-3; 10 nucleotides line up with TRBD2. This CDR3 comprises 16 residues. Trimming at V came to 0 bases and at J to 6 bases, leaving 9 bases not matched to a gene. Per the germline V gene, CDR1 is DFQATT and CDR2 is SNEGSKA (reference sequence).